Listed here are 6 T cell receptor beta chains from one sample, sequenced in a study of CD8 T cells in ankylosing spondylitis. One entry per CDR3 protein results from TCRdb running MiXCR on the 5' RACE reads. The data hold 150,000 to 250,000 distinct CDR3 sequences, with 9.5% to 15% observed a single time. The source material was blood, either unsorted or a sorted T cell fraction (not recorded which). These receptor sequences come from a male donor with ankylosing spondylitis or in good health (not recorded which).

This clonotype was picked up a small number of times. The CDR3 sequence is CASSLVSGGRDEQYF. The CDR3 DNA sequence: TGTGCCAGCAGCTTAGTATCTGGGGGACGGGACGAGCAGTACTTC. J is TRBJ2-7 and V is TRBV7-6; D possibly matches TRBD1 or TRBD2 (5 bases each). Trimming removed 1 base from V and 5 bases from J, with 15 bases in between. CDR3 length: 15 residues. Germline CDR1 SGHVS, CDR2 FNYEAQ.

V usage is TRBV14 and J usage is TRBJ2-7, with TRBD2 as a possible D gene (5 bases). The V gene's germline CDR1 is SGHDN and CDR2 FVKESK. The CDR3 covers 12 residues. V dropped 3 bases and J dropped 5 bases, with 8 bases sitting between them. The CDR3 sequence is CASSQDWNEQYF. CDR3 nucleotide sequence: TGTGCCAGCAGCCAGGACTGGAACGAGCAGTACTTC.

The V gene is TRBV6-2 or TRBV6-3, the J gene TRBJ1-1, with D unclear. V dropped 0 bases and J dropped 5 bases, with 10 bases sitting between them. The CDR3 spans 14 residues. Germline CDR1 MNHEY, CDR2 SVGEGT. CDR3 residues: CASSYSIGWTEAFF. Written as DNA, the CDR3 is TGTGCCAGCAGTTACTCGATAGGTTGGACTGAAGCTTTCTTT.

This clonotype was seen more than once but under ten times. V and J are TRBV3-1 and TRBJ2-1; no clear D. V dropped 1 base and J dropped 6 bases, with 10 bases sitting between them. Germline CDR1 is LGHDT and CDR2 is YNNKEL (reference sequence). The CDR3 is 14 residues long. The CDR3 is CASSQAYSGNEQFF. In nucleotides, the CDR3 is TGTGCCAGCAGCCAAGCATACTCCGGCAATGAGCAGTTCTTC.

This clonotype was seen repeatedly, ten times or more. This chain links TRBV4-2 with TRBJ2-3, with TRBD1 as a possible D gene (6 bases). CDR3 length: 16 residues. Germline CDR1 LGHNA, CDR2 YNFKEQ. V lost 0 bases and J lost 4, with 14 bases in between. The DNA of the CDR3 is TGTGCCAGCAGCCAAGACCGGGCCTCAGGGGCAGATACGCAGTATTTT. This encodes CASSQDRASGADTQYF.

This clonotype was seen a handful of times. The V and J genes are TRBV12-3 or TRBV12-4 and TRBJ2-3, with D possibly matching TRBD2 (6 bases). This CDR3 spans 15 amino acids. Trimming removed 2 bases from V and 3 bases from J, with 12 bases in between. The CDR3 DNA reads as TGTGCCAGCAGTTTACGACTAGGGGCGACAGATACGCAGTATTTT. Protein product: CASSLRLGATDTQYF.